Below are 20 T cell receptor beta chains sequenced from a single sample in a study of CD4 T cells in relation to SARS-CoV-2 and coronaviruses (dated by TCRdb to the early 2020s). CD4+ T cells from unexposed donors were collected before the COVID-19 pandemic (2011-2018). Following 10 days of culture, the EasySep CD4+ T cell isolation kit was used to isolate CD4+ T cells. Library preparation employed the immunoSEQ multiplex PCR assay. The source is immuneACCESS, and TCRdb retained only in-frame sequences with V and J called. Part of the clones is not carried over; for the studies checked, unresolved V genes explain less than half of this, and the remainder is unexplained. The sample contains around 24,000 clones, approximately 80% of them found a single time. About a fifth of the sample is held by the ten biggest clonotypes. Their target antigens are unknown. Source material: CD4+ T cells from PBMCs, cultured in vitro. All receptors derive from a human donor in good health.

V is TRBV2 and J is TRBJ2-3; a possible D gene is TRBD2 (5 bases). The germline V gene encodes CDR1 SNHLY and CDR2 FYNNEI. The CDR3 has 11 residues. The V end lost 8 bases, the J end lost 8 bases, and 11 bases lay between the germline ends. CDR3 in amino acids: CASADYSTQYF. The CDR3 nucleotides are TGTGCCAGCGCAGACTATAGTACGCAGTATTTT.

The V gene is TRBV28, the J gene TRBJ1-1; 9 bases align to TRBD1. Germline V CDR1 and CDR2: MDHEN, SYDVKM. After removal of 11 bases from V and 4 bases from J, the junction contained 11 bases not matched to a gene. CDR3 length equals 14 residues. The CDR3 sequence: CALRQGGWSTEAFF. CDR3 DNA sequence: TGTGCCCTCAGACAGGGGGGTTGGAGCACTGAAGCTTTCTTT.

The chain uses TRBV5-1 and TRBJ2-5; 10 bases match TRBD2. Germline CDR1 SGHRS, CDR2 YFSETQ. With V trimmed by 0 bases and J by 1 base, 6 bases remained unmatched. This CDR3 has 17 amino acids. CDR3: CASSLVVAGGIQETQYF. The CDR3 bases are TGCGCCAGCAGCTTGGTCGTAGCGGGGGGCATCCAAGAGACCCAGTACTTC.

The chain is built from TRBV3-1 (or the pseudogene TRBV3-2) and TRBJ2-2; 7 bases are a match to TRBD1. The CDR3 has 15 amino acids. Losses at the gene ends were 4 bases for V and 7 bases for J; bases not matched to a gene: 9. The germline gives CDR1 LGHDT, CDR2 YNNKEL (reference sequence). This chain's CDR3 is CASSLLTGVGGELFF. The CDR3 nucleotides read TGTGCCAGCAGCCTATTAACAGGGGTAGGCGGGGAGCTGTTTTTT.

The V call is TRBV3-1 (or the pseudogene TRBV3-2), the J call TRBJ2-7; D could derive from TRBD1 or TRBD2 (5 bases each). The length of the CDR3 is 13 residues. Trimming shortened V by 4 bases and J by 1 base, and 8 bases separated the two germline ends. Germline values: CDR1 LGHDT, CDR2 YNNKEL (reference sequence). CDR3: CASSRGLSYEQYF. In nucleotides, the CDR3 is TGTGCCAGCAGCCGGGGGTTATCCTACGAGCAGTACTTC.

The genes are TRBV7-9 and TRBJ1-1; perhaps TRBD1 as D (6 bases). Trimming stripped 5 bases from V and 4 bases from J, with 11 bases between. Germline CDR1 SEHNR, CDR2 FQNEAQ (reference sequence). The CDR3 runs 13 residues. DNA of the CDR3: TGTGCCAGCAGCCCGGACAGAGCCACTGAAGCTTTCTTT. As protein: CASSPDRATEAFF.

The V and J genes are TRBV19 and TRBJ1-1; 7 bases are a match to TRBD1. Per the germline V gene, CDR1 is LNHDA and CDR2 is SQIVND (reference sequence). V dropped 2 bases and J dropped 4; count of bases not matched to a gene: 4. The CDR3 extends over 14 amino acids. The chain's CDR3 is CASSINRGGTEAFF. In nucleotides, the CDR3 is TGTGCCAGTAGTATAAACAGGGGAGGCACTGAAGCTTTCTTT. Using reference TRBV19 and TRBJ1-1 for the parts outside the CDR3, the full variable domain is DGGITQSPKYLFRKEGQNVTLSCEQNLNHDAMYWYRQDPGQGLRLIYYSQIVNDFQKGDIAEGYSVSREKKESFPLTVTSAQKNPTAFYLCASSINRGGTEAFFGQGTRLTVV.

The genes are TRBV4-1 and TRBJ2-7, with D perhaps TRBD1 (5 bases). V was trimmed by 4 bases and J by 2 bases, leaving 15 bases between them. This CDR3 region has 15 residues. The germline V gene encodes CDR1 MGHRA and CDR2 YSYEKL. The CDR3 loop reads CASSPREKSTYEQYF. As DNA, the CDR3 is TGCGCCAGCAGCCCCAGGGAAAAGTCCACCTACGAGCAGTACTTC.

V usage is TRBV7-9 and J usage is TRBJ2-7, with 8 bases aligning to TRBD2. Per the germline V gene, CDR1 is SEHNR and CDR2 is FQNEAQ (reference sequence). This CDR3 comprises 13 residues. V dropped 4 bases and J dropped 6; count of bases not matched to a gene: 5. The chain's CDR3 is CASSSSAGGEQYF. Written as DNA, the CDR3 is TGTGCCAGCAGCTCCTCTGCGGGGGGCGAGCAGTACTTC.

The chain couples TRBV6-2 or TRBV6-3 to TRBJ2-3; D not resolved. CDR3 length equals 15 residues. CDR1 and CDR2 (germline): MNHEY, SVGEGT. V was trimmed by 5 bases and J by 0 bases, leaving 12 bases between them. This CDR3 reads CASSRATTSTDTQYF. The DNA for the CDR3 is TGTGCCAGCAGTCGGGCTACAACTAGCACAGATACGCAGTATTTT.

This chain links TRBV6-5 with TRBJ2-7; 9 bases match TRBD1. The ends lost 6 bases at V and 3 bases at J; junction bases unmatched: 6. CDR1 and CDR2 (germline): MNHEY, SVGAGI. The CDR3 covers 14 residues. CDR3 bases: TGTGCCAGCAGCCCGGGACAGGGAAACTACGAGCAGTACTTC. As protein: CASSPGQGNYEQYF.

The chain combines TRBV5-4 with TRBJ2-5; 7 bases agree with TRBD2. The CDR3 contains 16 residues. Germline values: CDR1 SGHNT, CDR2 YYREEE (reference sequence). The J segment lost 2 bases and the V segment lost 2 bases, leaving 9 bases of the junction unmatched. CDR3 region: CASSLGGTTLQETQYF. The CDR3 DNA reads TGTGCCAGCAGCTTAGGCGGGACTACCTTACAAGAGACCCAGTACTTC.

The chain links TRBV6-5 to TRBJ1-6; 8 bases match TRBD1. The length of the CDR3 is 15 residues. With 4 bases clipped from V and 9 bases from J, the junction kept 8 bases outside the gene matches. CDR1 is MNHEY and CDR2 is SVGAGI in the germline V gene. CDR3 region: CASSSRQGNSSPLHF. CDR3 bases: TGTGCCAGCAGTTCACGACAGGGGAACTCTTCACCCCTCCACTTT.

The chain joins TRBV14 to TRBJ1-4; D ambiguous. V lost 4 bases, J lost 3 bases, and 12 bases lay in between. Per germline, CDR1 SGHDN and CDR2 FVKESK. The CDR3 runs 15 residues. The CDR3 coding sequence is TGTGCCAGCAGCCGGCAGCAGGCATCTAATGAAAAACTGTTTTTT. Its translation is CASSRQQASNEKLFF.

The V gene is TRBV2, the J gene TRBJ2-7; 9 nucleotides align to TRBD2. V dropped 6 bases and J dropped 0; count of bases not matched to a gene: 21. The CDR3 runs to 20 residues. Germline CDR1 SNHLY, CDR2 FYNNEI. CDR3 DNA sequence: TGTGCCAGCAGCGCGGGGGGGCGCATAATTGAGGATAACGACTCCTACGAGCAGTACTTC. It codes for CASSAGGRIIEDNDSYEQYF.

This clone was recorded only once. This chain joins TRBV6-6 and TRBJ2-1; 7 positions match TRBD1. The germline CDR1 and CDR2 sequences are MNHNY and SVGAGI (reference sequence). This CDR3 region has 15 residues. V was pared by 4 bases and J by 4 bases, with 7 bases of the junction left unmatched. CDR3 region: CASSSTGQQYNEQFF. The CDR3 DNA is TGTGCCAGCAGTTCGACGGGACAGCAATACAATGAGCAGTTCTTC.

The genes are TRBV4-3 and TRBJ2-5; a weak D match, TRBD2 (6 bases). V shed 0 bases and J shed 2 bases, with 19 bases lying between them. This CDR3 spans 18 amino acids. Germline-derived CDR1 and CDR2 are LGHNA and YSLEER. CDR3 loop: CASSQERMGGPRQETQYF. As DNA, the CDR3 is TGCGCCAGCAGCCAAGAAAGAATGGGGGGACCCCGTCAAGAGACCCAGTACTTC.

The CDR3 DNA reads as TGTGCCAGCAGCCGCCGCCCGGGACAGGGAGACCACGAGCAGTACTTC. Its protein is CASSRRPGQGDHEQYF. This rearrangement joins TRBV11-1 to TRBJ2-7, with 9 bases identical to TRBD1. The CDR3 contains 16 residues. The germline CDR1 and CDR2 sequences are SGHAT and FQDESV (reference sequence). The V segment lost 5 bases and the J segment 5 bases; nucleotides outside the gene matches: 13. The full variable domain, rest sourced from reference TRBV11-1 and TRBJ2-7, is EAEVAQSPRYKITEKSQAVAFWCDPISGHATLYWYRQILGQGPELLVQFQDESVVDDSQLPKDRFSAERLKGVDSTLKIQPAELGDSAMYLCASSRRPGQGDHEQYFGPGTRLTVT.

The gene calls are TRBV3-1 (or the pseudogene TRBV3-2) and TRBJ2-7, with 7 bases fitting TRBD2. With 4 bases clipped from V and 3 bases from J, the junction kept 18 bases outside the gene matches. CDR3 length: 18 residues. Germline CDR1 is LGHDT and CDR2 is YNNKEL (reference sequence). Here the CDR3 DNA reads TGTGCCAGCAGCCCCGGAGTGTGGGAGGGCCTGGGGAGCTACGAGCAGTACTTC. Translated, it gives CASSPGVWEGLGSYEQYF.

J is TRBJ2-3 and V is TRBV5-1; 9 nucleotides align to TRBD1. CDR1 and CDR2 from the germline V gene are SGHRS and YFSETQ. The CDR3 spans 16 residues. V was pared by 3 bases and J by 2 bases, with 7 bases of the junction left unmatched. Here the CDR3 DNA reads TGCGCCAGCAGCTCAGAGCGGGACAGGGACACAGATACGCAGTATTTT. It encodes CASSSERDRDTDTQYF. Based on the CDR3 plus reference TRBV5-1 and TRBJ2-3, the full variable domain is KAGVTQTPRYLIKTRGQQVTLSCSPISGHRSVSWYQQTPGQGLQFLFEYFSETQRNKGNFPGRFSGRQFSNSRSEMNVSTLELGDSALYLCASSSERDRDTDTQYFGPGTRLTVL.